Shown below are 3 T cell receptor beta chains from a single sample sequenced in a study of T cells after yellow fever vaccination. A single record per CDR3 protein comes from TCRdb applying MiXCR to the 5' RACE reads. Counted here are roughly 340,000 distinct CDR3 sequences, roughly 4.3% occurring once; the ten biggest clones make up 20% to 25%. Source: PBMCs, taken 5 days after the yellow fever booster vaccination. These receptors originate from a man younger than 35 who received the YFV17D yellow fever vaccine.

This clonotype was found a few times. This chain uses TRBV20-1 with TRBJ2-7, with a possible D match to TRBD2 (6 bases). The CDR3 runs to 13 residues. V was cut by 3 bases and J by 0 bases, with 9 bases left in between. Per germline, CDR1 DFQATT and CDR2 SNEGSKA (reference sequence). The CDR3, as DNA: TGCAGTGCTAGGGAGGGCCACTCCTACGAGCAGTACTTC. It encodes CSAREGHSYEQYF.

A few counts support this clonotype. Mismatch with germline at one junction end may stem from a read error. The rearrangement links TRBV20-1 to TRBJ2-1; 9 bases agree with TRBD1. The CDR3 totals 11 residues. Germline V gene data show CDR1 as DFQATT and CDR2 as SNEGSKA (reference sequence). CDR3 in amino acids: CSASGTGSTLF. The CDR3 nucleotides are TGCAGTGCTTCCGGGACAGGGAGTACGCTCTTC.

In this sample, this clonotype turned up many times. The gene calls are TRBV5-1 and TRBJ2-7; unclear D gene. CDR1 and CDR2 (germline): SGHRS, YFSETQ. The CDR3 sequence is 14 residues long. Trimming pared 0 bases from V and 1 base from J, leaving 8 bases between. The CDR3 DNA sequence: TGCGCCAGCAGCTTGGACAGCGATTCCTACGAGCAGTACTTC. Its translation: CASSLDSDSYEQYF. Full variable domain (remainder filled in from reference TRBV5-1 and TRBJ2-7): KAGVTQTPRYLIKTRGQQVTLSCSPISGHRSVSWYQQTPGQGLQFLFEYFSETQRNKGNFPGRFSGRQFSNSRSEMNVSTLELGDSALYLCASSLDSDSYEQYFGPGTRLTVT.